These 13 T cell receptor beta chains came from one sample sequenced in a study of human T cells and chemical hapten exposure. TCRdb reprocessed the RACE reads with MiXCR, giving one entry per CDR3 protein. This sample yields around 180,000 distinct CDR3 sequences, of which around 30% are seen a single time; roughly 3% belongs to the top ten. Time point defined: pre-sensitization, week 0. Treatment noted: therapeutic diphenylcyclopropenone sensitization with weekly scalp DPC. The sample consisted of whole blood, taken in connection with sensitization to the hapten diphenylcyclopropenone (DPC). The source is a woman aged 25-40 years with alopecia areata. Some clones in this sample may be carry-over from other donors' samples.

The chain is built from TRBV29-1 and TRBJ2-2; TRBD1 might be the D (5 bases). The CDR3 length is 13 residues. Germline V gene lookup returns CDR1 SQVTM and CDR2 ANQGSEA. Trimming took 5 bases from V and 7 from J, leaving 14 bases between them. For the CDR3, the DNA is TGCAGCGTTTGCAGGGAATTAGGCGGGGAGCTGTTTTTT. Its translation is CSVCRELGGELFF.

The V call is TRBV29-1, the J call TRBJ2-7; weak D call: TRBD1 (6 bases). Trimming left V 2 bases short and J 2 bases short, with 10 bases between. The CDR3 loop spans 13 amino acids. Germline values: CDR1 SQVTM, CDR2 ANQGSEA. Here the CDR3 DNA reads TGCAGCGTTGAATCGGACAGAGCCTACGAGCAGTACTTC. Encoded protein: CSVESDRAYEQYF.

This clonotype occurred a few times. The chain has TRBV3-1 and TRBJ2-1, with D perhaps matching TRBD1 or TRBD2 (5 bases each). CDR3 length equals 13 residues. The germline gives CDR1 LGHDT, CDR2 YNNKEL (reference sequence). V was pared by 1 base and J by 9 bases, with 10 bases between. The CDR3 DNA follows: TGTGCCAGCAGCCAAGGGAGGACAACTGAGCAGTTCTTC. It is translated as CASSQGRTTEQFF.

There are a few counts of this clonotype. The rearrangement uses TRBV29-1 and TRBJ2-6; D may be TRBD1 (6 bases). Germline V gene data show CDR1 as SQVTM and CDR2 as ANQGSEA. This CDR3 is 13 amino acids long. V lost 6 bases to trimming and J lost 3 bases, with 9 bases between them. The CDR3 DNA is TGCAGCGTCAGGGGTAATGGGGCCAACGTCCTGACTTTC. Its translation is CSVRGNGANVLTF.

V is TRBV12-5 and J is TRBJ2-1; 7 bases match TRBD2. The junction had 2 bases not matched to a gene; V was cut back by 0 bases and J by 3 bases. Germline V gives CDR1 LGHNT, CDR2 FRNRAP. This CDR3 comprises 15 residues. The CDR3, as DNA: TGTGCTAGTGGTTTGGTAGGGAGGGTCTACAATGAGCAGTTCTTC. Protein: CASGLVGRVYNEQFF.

The gene calls are TRBV12-5 and TRBJ2-3, with D unclear. The CDR3 length is 13 residues. CDR1 is LGHNT, CDR2 FRNRAP, per germline. Trimming took 5 bases from V and 10 from J, leaving 16 bases between them. In DNA form, the CDR3 reads TGTGCTAGTGGTATGCCAACTTCTGGTCCGCAGTATTTT. Protein: CASGMPTSGPQYF.

The V and J genes are TRBV6-2 or TRBV6-3 and TRBJ2-1, with TRBD1 matching 7 bases. V lost 4 bases to trimming and J lost 6 bases; unmatched junction nucleotides: 6. The germline gives CDR1 MNHEY, CDR2 SVGEGT. The CDR3 is made up of 14 amino acids. The CDR3 nucleotides are TGTGCCAGCAGTTGGCACAGGGGAAGCAATGAGCAGTTCTTC. Its translation is CASSWHRGSNEQFF.

This clonotype appeared once. V and J are TRBV20-1 and TRBJ2-3; 7 bases line up with TRBD1. CDR1 is DFQATT, CDR2 SNEGSKA, per germline (reference sequence). The CDR3 has 13 amino acids. V shed 4 bases and J 4 bases; nucleotides not matched to a gene: 5. The CDR3 here is CSAKRQGPDTQYF. The CDR3 DNA is TGCAGTGCTAAGAGACAGGGACCAGATACGCAGTATTTT.

V gene TRBV6-6 combines with J gene TRBJ1-5, with D unclear. Trimming took 6 bases from V and 9 from J, leaving 12 bases between them. The CDR3 contains 12 residues. Germline CDR1 is MNHNY and CDR2 is SVGAGI (reference sequence). The CDR3 region is CASSPTSRPQHF. CDR3 nucleotide sequence: TGTGCCAGCAGCCCGACCTCTCGGCCCCAGCATTTT.

The V and J genes are TRBV9 and TRBJ1-6; D is ambiguous. CDR3 length: 13 residues. Germline assignment: CDR1 SGDLS and CDR2 YYNGEE. V was clipped by 4 bases and J by 11 bases, with 13 bases between them. The CDR3 DNA sequence: TGTGCCAGCAGCCAGACGGGTAGGCCACCCCTCCACTTT. This encodes CASSQTGRPPLHF. The variable domain in full, completed from reference TRBV9 and TRBJ1-6, reads DSGVTQTPKHLITATGQRVTLRCSPRSGDLSVYWYQQSLDQGLQFLIQYYNGEERAKGNILERFSAQQFPDLHSELNLSSLELGDSALYFCASSQTGRPPLHFGNGTRLTVT.

V and J are TRBV7-3 and TRBJ2-2; 12 bases line up with TRBD1. The CDR3 sequence is 16 residues long. The V gene's germline CDR1 is SGHTA and CDR2 FQGTGA. V gave up 5 bases and J gave up 5 bases; unmatched junction bases: 6. The CDR3 DNA sequence: TGTGCCAGCAGCCCAGGGACAGGGGGCAGGACCGGGGAGCTGTTTTTT. Its protein is CASSPGTGGRTGELFF.

The genes are TRBV20-1 and TRBJ2-7, with D perhaps matching TRBD1 (6 bases). CDR3 length: 10 amino acids. The germline gives CDR1 DFQATT, CDR2 SNEGSKA (reference sequence). The V end lost 6 bases, the J end lost 5 bases, and 8 bases lay between the germline ends. DNA of the CDR3: TGCAGTGCCCCAGGGGACGAGCAGTACTTC. Residues: CSAPGDEQYF.

This clonotype was found many times. The gene calls are TRBV6-2 or TRBV6-3 and TRBJ1-5; D not resolved. V shed 4 bases and J shed 4 bases, with 17 bases lying between them. There are 16 residues in the CDR3. Germline V gene lookup returns CDR1 MNHEY and CDR2 SVGEGT. This CDR3 is CASSSVRTGRNQPQHF. CDR3 DNA sequence: TGTGCCAGCAGTTCGGTTAGGACCGGCAGGAATCAGCCCCAGCATTTT.